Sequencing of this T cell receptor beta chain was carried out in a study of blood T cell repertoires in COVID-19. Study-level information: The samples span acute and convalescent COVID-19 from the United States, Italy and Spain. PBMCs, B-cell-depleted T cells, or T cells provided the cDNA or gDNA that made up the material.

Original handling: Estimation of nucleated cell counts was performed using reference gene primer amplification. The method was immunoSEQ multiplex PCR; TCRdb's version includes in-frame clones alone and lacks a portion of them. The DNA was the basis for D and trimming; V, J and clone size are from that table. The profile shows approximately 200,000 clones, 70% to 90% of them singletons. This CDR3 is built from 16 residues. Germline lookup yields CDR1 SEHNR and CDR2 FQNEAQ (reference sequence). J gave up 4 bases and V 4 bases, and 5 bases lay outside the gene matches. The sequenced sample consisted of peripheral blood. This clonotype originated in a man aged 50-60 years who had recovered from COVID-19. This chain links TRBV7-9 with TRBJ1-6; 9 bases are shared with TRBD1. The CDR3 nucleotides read TGTGCCAGCAGCTCAGGGACAGGGATTTATAATTCACCCCTCCACTTT. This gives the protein CASSSGTGIYNSPLHF. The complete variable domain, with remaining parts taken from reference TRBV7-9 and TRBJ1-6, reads DTGVSQNPRHKITKRGQNVTFRCDPISEHNRLYWYRQTLGQGPEFLTYFQNEAQLEKSRLLSDRFSAERPKGSFSTLEIQRTEQGDSAMYLCASSSGTGIYNSPLHFGNGTRLTVT.